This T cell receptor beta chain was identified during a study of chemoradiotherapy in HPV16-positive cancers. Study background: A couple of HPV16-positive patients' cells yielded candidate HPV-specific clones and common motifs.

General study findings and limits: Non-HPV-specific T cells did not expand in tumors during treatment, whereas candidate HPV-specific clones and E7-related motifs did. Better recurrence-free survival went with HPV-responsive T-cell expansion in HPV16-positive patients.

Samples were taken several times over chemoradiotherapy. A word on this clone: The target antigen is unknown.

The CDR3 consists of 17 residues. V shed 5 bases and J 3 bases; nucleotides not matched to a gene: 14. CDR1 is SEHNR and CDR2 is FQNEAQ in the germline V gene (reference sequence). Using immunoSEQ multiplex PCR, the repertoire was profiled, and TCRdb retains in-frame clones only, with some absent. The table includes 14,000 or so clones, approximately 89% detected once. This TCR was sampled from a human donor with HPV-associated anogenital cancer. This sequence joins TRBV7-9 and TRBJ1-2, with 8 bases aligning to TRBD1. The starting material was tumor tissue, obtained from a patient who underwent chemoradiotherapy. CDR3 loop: CASSRIRQGTRDYGYTF. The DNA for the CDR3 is TGTGCCAGCAGCCGAATTCGACAGGGGACAAGGGACTATGGCTACACCTTC.